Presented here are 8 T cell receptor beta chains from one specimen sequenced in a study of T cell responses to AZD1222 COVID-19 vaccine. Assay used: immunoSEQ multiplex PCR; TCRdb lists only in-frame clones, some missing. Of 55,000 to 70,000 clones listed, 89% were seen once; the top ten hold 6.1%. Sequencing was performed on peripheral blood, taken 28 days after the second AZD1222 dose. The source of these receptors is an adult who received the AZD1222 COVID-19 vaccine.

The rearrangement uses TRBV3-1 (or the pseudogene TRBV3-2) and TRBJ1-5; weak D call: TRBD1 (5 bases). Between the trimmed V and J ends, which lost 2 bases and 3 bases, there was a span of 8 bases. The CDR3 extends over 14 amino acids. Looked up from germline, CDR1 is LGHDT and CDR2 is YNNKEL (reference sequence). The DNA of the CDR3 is TGTGCCAGCAGCCAATGGGGGACCAATCAGCCCCAGCATTTT. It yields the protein CASSQWGTNQPQHF.

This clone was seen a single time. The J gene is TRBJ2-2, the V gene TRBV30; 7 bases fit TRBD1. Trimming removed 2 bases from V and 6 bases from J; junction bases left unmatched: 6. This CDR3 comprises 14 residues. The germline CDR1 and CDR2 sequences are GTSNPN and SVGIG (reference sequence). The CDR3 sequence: CAWSLGQIPGELFF. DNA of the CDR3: TGTGCCTGGAGTCTGGGACAGATCCCCGGGGAGCTGTTTTTT. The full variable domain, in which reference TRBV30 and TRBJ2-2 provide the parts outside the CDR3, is SQTIHQWPATLVQPVGSPLSLECTVEGTSNPNLYWYRQAAGRGLQLLFYSVGIGQISSEVPQNLSASRPQDRQFILSSKKLLLSDSGFYLCAWSLGQIPGELFFGEGSRLTVL.

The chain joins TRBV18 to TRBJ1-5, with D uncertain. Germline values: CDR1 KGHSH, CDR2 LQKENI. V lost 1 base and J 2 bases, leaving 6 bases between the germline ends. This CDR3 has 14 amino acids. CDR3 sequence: CASSPQARNQPQHF. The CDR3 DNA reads TGTGCCAGCTCACCACAGGCGCGCAATCAGCCCCAGCATTTT.

The CDR3 DNA is TGTGCCAGCAGTTACTCGGGTACAGGCTCCTACGAGCAGTACTTC. Its translation: CASSYSGTGSYEQYF. V is TRBV6-6 and J is TRBJ2-7; TRBD1 is a possible D gene (5 bases). CDR3 length: 15 residues. CDR1 is MNHNY and CDR2 is SVGAGI in the germline V gene (reference sequence). Between the trimmed V and J ends, which lost 0 bases and 0 bases, there was a span of 9 bases.

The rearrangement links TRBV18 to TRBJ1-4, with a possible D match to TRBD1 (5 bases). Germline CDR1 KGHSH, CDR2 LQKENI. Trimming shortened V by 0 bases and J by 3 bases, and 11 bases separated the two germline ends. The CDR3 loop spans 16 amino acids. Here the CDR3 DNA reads TGTGCCAGCTCACCACCGTCAACAGGTTCTAATGAAAAACTGTTTTTT. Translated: CASSPPSTGSNEKLFF.

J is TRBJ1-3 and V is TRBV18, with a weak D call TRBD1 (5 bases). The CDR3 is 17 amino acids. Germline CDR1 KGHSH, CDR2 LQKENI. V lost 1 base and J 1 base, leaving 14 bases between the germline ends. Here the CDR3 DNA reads TGTGCCAGCTCACCACTCGGCCGGGGGAGGTCTGGAAACACCATATATTTT. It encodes CASSPLGRGRSGNTIYF.

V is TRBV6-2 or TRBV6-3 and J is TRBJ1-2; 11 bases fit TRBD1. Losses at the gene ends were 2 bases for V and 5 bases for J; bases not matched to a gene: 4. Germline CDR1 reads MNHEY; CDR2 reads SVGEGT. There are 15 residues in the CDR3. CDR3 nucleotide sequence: TGTGCCAGCAGTTACGGACAGGGGGCCCGATATGGCTACACCTTC. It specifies CASSYGQGARYGYTF.

The CDR3 coding sequence is TGTGCCAGCAGCTTAGCGCAGGGAGGCGAGCAGTACTTC. It is translated as CASSLAQGGEQYF. The chain carries TRBV13 and TRBJ2-7; D is perhaps TRBD2 (6 bases). Per germline, CDR1 PRHDT and CDR2 FYEKMQ (reference sequence). The V and J ends lost 1 base and 6 bases respectively, with 10 bases between them. The CDR3 has 13 amino acids. The variable domain in full, with the rest retrieved from reference TRBV13 and TRBJ2-7, is AAGVIQSPRHLIKEKRETATLKCYPIPRHDTVYWYQQGPGQDPQFLISFYEKMQSDKGSIPDRFSAQQFSDYHSELNMSSLELGDSALYFCASSLAQGGEQYFGPGTRLTVT.